Below are 29 T cell receptor beta chains sequenced from a single sample in a study of shared clonotypes between healthy human individuals. Generated by immunoSEQ multiplex PCR, the TCRdb table keeps only in-frame clones and is missing some. The table includes around 1.9 million clones, roughly 91% detected once. Naive CD8 cells, CD45RO-negative and positively selected for CCR7, excluded terminally differentiated effector memory CD45RA+ cells. Source material: naive CD8+ T cells from PBMCs. The receptors derive from a man aged 18 to 29 in good health. Some clones in this sample may be carry-over from other donors' samples.

V usage is TRBV7-6 and J usage is TRBJ1-1; no clear D gene. This CDR3 region has 14 residues. Trimming removed 3 bases at V and 0 bases at J, with 8 bases between. CDR1 is SGHVS, CDR2 FNYEAQ, per germline. CDR3 region: CASSLAGMNTEAFF. The CDR3 DNA follows: TGTGCCAGCAGCTTGGCCGGAATGAACACTGAAGCTTTCTTT. Together with reference TRBV7-6 and TRBJ1-1, the CDR3 gives the full variable domain: GAGVSQSPRYKVTKRGQDVALRCDPISGHVSLYWYRQALGQGPEFLTYFNYEAQQDKSGLPNDRFSAERPEGSISTLTIQRTEQRDSAMYRCASSLAGMNTEAFFGQGTRLTVV.

The J gene is TRBJ1-1, the V gene TRBV28, with D unclear. This CDR3 spans 18 amino acids. Trimming pared 2 bases from V and 5 bases from J, leaving 24 bases between. The germline CDR1 and CDR2 sequences are MDHEN and SYDVKM. The CDR3 spells CASSLETIRMTVETEAFF. CDR3 nucleotide sequence: TGTGCCAGCAGTTTAGAGACTATTAGAATGACTGTTGAGACTGAAGCTTTCTTT.

This clone was observed a few times. The CDR3 DNA is TGTGCCAGCAGCGCCTACAGGGGCGAGCAGTACTTC. Residues: CASSAYRGEQYF. The V call is TRBV11-2, the J call TRBJ2-7; 7 positions agree with TRBD1. The CDR3 is made up of 12 amino acids. From germline, CDR1 is SGHAT and CDR2 FQNNGV. Trimming cost V 5 bases and J 6 bases; bases outside gene matches: 4.

This chain links TRBV11-2 with TRBJ2-7; no clear D. V was cut by 5 bases and J by 3 bases, with 8 bases left in between. Germline V CDR1 and CDR2: SGHAT, FQNNGV. The CDR3 runs 12 residues. The CDR3 nucleotides read TGTGCCAGCAGCGCAACAAACTACGAGCAGTACTTC. Translated, it gives CASSATNYEQYF.

The sample holds one count of this clone. V usage is TRBV29-1 and J usage is TRBJ2-1, with D perhaps being TRBD1 or TRBD2 (5 bases each). The CDR3 extends over 12 amino acids. The ends were cut back, 4 bases at V and 6 bases at J, with 10 bases in the middle. The germline V gene encodes CDR1 SQVTM and CDR2 ANQGSEA. CDR3 sequence (DNA): TGCAGCGTTGCTGGGACCCCCAATGAGCAGTTCTTC. As protein: CSVAGTPNEQFF.

The J gene is TRBJ2-7, the V gene TRBV5-5; 7 positions agree with TRBD1. Germline-derived CDR1 and CDR2 are SGHKS and YYEKEE (reference sequence). The trim removed 2 bases at V and 2 bases at J, leaving 4 bases unmatched. This CDR3 comprises 14 residues. The CDR3 loop is CASSLQGPAYEQYF. In DNA form, the CDR3 reads TGTGCCAGCAGCTTACAGGGGCCCGCCTACGAGCAGTACTTC.

The J gene is TRBJ2-3, the V gene TRBV15; 8 bases line up with TRBD1. Germline V gives CDR1 LNHNV, CDR2 YYDKDF (reference sequence). Trimming removed 0 bases from V and 5 bases from J; junction bases left unmatched: 13. This CDR3 spans 18 amino acids. The DNA for the CDR3 is TGTGCCACCAGCAGAGATTTTGGCCCGACAGGGGATGGAGATACGCAGTATTTT. Translated: CATSRDFGPTGDGDTQYF.

The chain uses TRBV6-6 and TRBJ2-1; either TRBD1 or TRBD2 may fit D (5 bases each). Germline CDR1 MNHNY, CDR2 SVGAGI (reference sequence). The CDR3 is 12 residues long. V was trimmed by 2 bases and J by 10 bases, leaving 9 bases between them. This CDR3 is CASSYRDGEQFF. CDR3 nucleotides: TGTGCCAGCAGTTACAGGGACGGCGAGCAGTTCTTC.

This sequence joins TRBV7-6 and TRBJ2-1; the D gene could be TRBD1 or TRBD2 (5 bases each). The germline V and J ends were trimmed by 8 bases and 5 bases, with 16 bases remaining between them. The CDR3 extends over 14 amino acids. CDR1 and CDR2 from the germline V gene are SGHVS and FNYEAQ. CDR3 in amino acids: CASGSRVGDNEQFF. DNA for the CDR3: TGTGCCAGCGGCTCTAGGGTGGGGGACAATGAGCAGTTCTTC.

The chain has TRBV27 and TRBJ2-7; D possibly corresponds to TRBD1 (5 bases). Germline CDR1 is MNHEY and CDR2 is SMNVEV (reference sequence). The CDR3 is 12 amino acids. With 9 bases removed from V and 3 bases from J, the gap between germline ends came to 12 bases. The CDR3 protein is CASGQGIYEQYF. The CDR3, as DNA: TGTGCCAGTGGTCAGGGTATCTACGAGCAGTACTTC.

This chain links TRBV5-1 with TRBJ2-5, with D possibly being TRBD1 or TRBD2 (5 bases each). The closer fit of TRBJ2-7 to the DNA end suggests the J call may be wrong. CDR1 and CDR2 from the germline V gene are SGHRS and YFSETQ. The CDR3 has 14 residues. The CDR3 DNA sequence: TGCGCCAGCAGCGAGGGGAAGTTTTTGGACGAGCAGTACTTC. It yields the protein CASSEGKFLDEQYF.

As regards this clone: The sample has other DNA sequences that encode this CDR3 too. This sequence joins TRBV7-3 and TRBJ1-2; TRBD1 aligns across 8 bases. The CDR3 length is 13 residues. In germline, CDR1 is SGHTA, CDR2 FQGTGA. V gave up 2 bases and J gave up 7 bases; unmatched junction bases: 3. The DNA of the CDR3 is TGTGCCAGCAGCTTAGGGACAGGTTCTGGCTACACCTTC. Translating gives CASSLGTGSGYTF.

The J gene is TRBJ2-1, the V gene TRBV9; 8 bases agree with TRBD1. After removal of 0 bases from V and 7 bases from J, the junction contained 9 bases not matched to a gene. The CDR3 is made up of 16 amino acids. Germline lookup yields CDR1 SGDLS and CDR2 YYNGEE. CDR3 residues: CASSVATQGANNEQFF. The CDR3 nucleotides read TGTGCCAGCAGCGTAGCTACCCAGGGGGCAAATAATGAGCAGTTCTTC.

V gene TRBV6-4 combines with J gene TRBJ2-1; unclear D gene. From germline, CDR1 is MRHNA and CDR2 SNTAGT. The CDR3 has 15 residues. Between the trimmed V and J ends, which lost 0 bases and 3 bases, there was a span of 9 bases. The CDR3: CASSDSGLGYNEQFF. CDR3 nucleotides: TGTGCCAGCAGTGACTCAGGGTTAGGCTACAATGAGCAGTTCTTC.

CDR3 bases: TGTGCCAGTACCGGACTAGCGGGGCCTAACACAGATACGCAGTATTTT. Its protein product is CASTGLAGPNTDTQYF. The chain uses TRBV19 and TRBJ2-3; 12 nucleotides agree with TRBD2. V lost 7 bases and J lost 2; bases outside the gene matches: 7. Germline CDR1 is LNHDA and CDR2 is SQIVND (reference sequence). The CDR3 extends over 16 amino acids.

The gene calls are TRBV7-9 and TRBJ2-3; 12 nucleotides agree with TRBD2. CDR1 is SEHNR and CDR2 is FQNEAQ in the germline V gene (reference sequence). V shed 6 bases, J shed 6 bases, and the junction held 10 bases outside the gene matches. The CDR3 length is 16 residues. CDR3 residues: CASRGLAGAVWDTQYF. CDR3 coding DNA: TGTGCCAGCAGGGGACTAGCGGGCGCGGTATGGGATACGCAGTATTTT. Combining the CDR3 with reference TRBV7-9 and TRBJ2-3 gives the whole variable domain DTGVSQNPRHKITKRGQNVTFRCDPISEHNRLYWYRQTLGQGPEFLTYFQNEAQLEKSRLLSDRFSAERPKGSFSTLEIQRTEQGDSAMYLCASRGLAGAVWDTQYFGPGTRLTVL.

The chain joins TRBV9 to TRBJ1-4; TRBD1 matches 9 bases. J gave up 3 bases and V 3 bases, and 6 bases lay outside the gene matches. The length of the CDR3 is 16 residues. Germline V gives CDR1 SGDLS, CDR2 YYNGEE. The CDR3 loop reads CASSDGTGPPNEKLFF. The CDR3 coding sequence is TGTGCCAGCAGCGACGGGACAGGGCCCCCTAATGAAAAACTGTTTTTT.

The chain recombines TRBV5-1 with TRBJ2-1; 13 positions agree with TRBD2. Germline V CDR1 and CDR2: SGHRS, YFSETQ. The J segment lost 8 bases and the V segment lost 4 bases, leaving 21 bases of the junction unmatched. The CDR3 totals 20 residues. The CDR3 reads CASSASPGTSGTKPGDEQFF. In DNA, the CDR3 is TGCGCCAGCAGCGCCTCCCCCGGGACTAGCGGGACTAAACCCGGGGATGAGCAGTTCTTC.

The V gene is TRBV1, the J gene TRBJ1-5. TRBV1 is a pseudogene locus. This CDR3 has 16 residues. DNA for the CDR3: TGCACCAGCAGCCGGACCGGGACGGGAGATAATCAGCCCCAGCATTTT. This codes for CTSSRTGTGDNQPQHF.

This clone is a singleton in its sample. The rearrangement links TRBV29-1 to TRBJ2-2, with 11 bases that match TRBD2. The CDR3 extends over 14 amino acids. Germline V gene sequence: CDR1 SQVTM, CDR2 ANQGSEA. Losses at the gene ends were 7 bases for V and 1 base for J; bases not matched to a gene: 2. CDR3 sequence reads: CSAGLAGNTGELFF. In DNA form, the CDR3 reads TGCAGCGCCGGACTAGCGGGGAACACCGGGGAGCTGTTTTTT.

The chain carries TRBV4-1 and TRBJ2-3; perhaps TRBD2 as D (5 bases). The CDR3 sequence is 16 residues long. Germline V gives CDR1 MGHRA, CDR2 YSYEKL. Trimming shortened V by 4 bases and J by 2 bases, and 16 bases separated the two germline ends. CDR3 sequence (DNA): TGCGCCAGCAGCCCTCCCCCGGGGTGGACCACAGATACGCAGTATTTT. Its protein product is CASSPPPGWTTDTQYF.

This chain connects TRBV2 to TRBJ2-4; D may be TRBD1 or TRBD2 (5 bases each). The germline gives CDR1 SNHLY, CDR2 FYNNEI. The V gene lost 8 bases and the J gene lost 4 bases, with 9 bases spanning the gap. This CDR3 comprises 12 residues. CDR3 amino acids: CASEGRKNIQYF. As DNA, the CDR3 is TGTGCCAGCGAGGGGCGAAAAAACATTCAGTACTTC. The full variable domain, rest sourced from reference TRBV2 and TRBJ2-4, is EPEVTQTPSHQVTQMGQEVILRCVPISNHLYFYWYRQILGQKVEFLVSFYNNEISEKSEIFDDQFSVERPDGSNFTLKIRSTKLEDSAMYFCASEGRKNIQYFGAGTRLSVL.

The chain combines TRBV29-1 with TRBJ1-5; 8 nucleotides line up with TRBD1. Looked up from germline, CDR1 is SQVTM and CDR2 is ANQGSEA. V was pared by 7 bases and J by 0 bases, with 11 bases of the junction left unmatched. The CDR3 spans 16 residues. The CDR3: CSASDRDGYSNQPQHF. The DNA of the CDR3 is TGCAGCGCCTCGGACAGGGATGGGTATAGCAATCAGCCCCAGCATTTT.

V and J are TRBV27 and TRBJ2-1; the match to TRBD2 covers 11 bases. V lost 6 bases to trimming and J lost 8 bases; unmatched junction nucleotides: 3. The CDR3 runs 13 residues. CDR1 MNHEY and CDR2 SMNVEV come from the germline V gene (reference sequence). The CDR3 loop is CASRGGLADEQFF. The CDR3 DNA reads TGTGCCAGCAGGGGGGGACTAGCGGATGAGCAGTTCTTC.

This sequence joins TRBV27 and TRBJ1-2; 7 nucleotides align to TRBD1. The CDR3 consists of 14 residues. Per the germline V gene, CDR1 is MNHEY and CDR2 is SMNVEV (reference sequence). V lost 7 bases to trimming and J lost 4 bases; unmatched junction nucleotides: 9. CDR3 loop: CASKGRGLFYGYTF. The CDR3 DNA reads TGTGCCAGCAAGGGTAGGGGGCTATTCTATGGCTACACCTTC.

In nucleotides, the CDR3 is TGCAGCGTTGGGGGAACCGACAGGAACTATGGCTACACCTTC. Protein: CSVGGTDRNYGYTF. The V and J genes are TRBV29-1 and TRBJ1-2; a weak D match, TRBD1 (6 bases). CDR1 SQVTM and CDR2 ANQGSEA come from the germline V gene. The CDR3 runs to 14 residues. Deletions cut 4 bases from V and 2 bases from J, with 14 bases between.

The chain uses TRBV27 and TRBJ2-1, with D unclear. Germline values: CDR1 MNHEY, CDR2 SMNVEV (reference sequence). The germline V and J ends were trimmed by 5 bases and 9 bases, with 26 bases remaining between them. The CDR3 runs to 17 residues. CDR3 sequence (DNA): TGTGCCAGCAGTCCCGGGTTGAGGCTAGGTCCTATCGGTGAGCAGTTCTTC. It yields the protein CASSPGLRLGPIGEQFF.

This clone was seen only once. J is TRBJ2-7 and V is TRBV5-8; 9 bases agree with TRBD1. Germline V lookup: CDR1 SGHTS, CDR2 YDEGEE. After removal of 3 bases from V and 2 bases from J, the junction contained 3 bases not matched to a gene. The CDR3 is made up of 14 amino acids. CDR3: CASSWGTGPYEQYF. The CDR3 DNA reads TGTGCCAGCAGCTGGGGGACAGGGCCCTACGAGCAGTACTTC.

Details on this clone: Other nucleotide sequences from this sample produce the same CDR3. The chain has TRBV28 and TRBJ1-1; D gene uncertain. Germline V gene data show CDR1 as MDHEN and CDR2 as SYDVKM. V was cut by 3 bases and J by 5 bases, with 7 bases left in between. CDR3 length: 12 amino acids. The CDR3 nucleotides are TGTGCCAGCAGTTTTGCGCGGACTGAAGCTTTCTTT. Translating gives CASSFARTEAFF.